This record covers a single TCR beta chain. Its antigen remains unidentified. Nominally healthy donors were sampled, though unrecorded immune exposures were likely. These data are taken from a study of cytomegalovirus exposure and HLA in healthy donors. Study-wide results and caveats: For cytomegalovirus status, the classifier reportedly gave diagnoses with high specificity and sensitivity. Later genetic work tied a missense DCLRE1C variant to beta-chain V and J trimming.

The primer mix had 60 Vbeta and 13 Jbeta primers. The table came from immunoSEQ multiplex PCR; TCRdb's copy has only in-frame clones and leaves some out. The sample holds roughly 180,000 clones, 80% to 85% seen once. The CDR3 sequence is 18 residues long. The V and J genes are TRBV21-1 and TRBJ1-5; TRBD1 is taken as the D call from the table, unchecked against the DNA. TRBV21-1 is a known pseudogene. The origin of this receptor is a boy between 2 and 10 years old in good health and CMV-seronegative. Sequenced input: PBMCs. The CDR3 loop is CASSKEPGMDRIMQPQHF. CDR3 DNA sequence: TGTGCCAGCAGCAAAGAACCCGGGATGGACAGGATAATGCAGCCCCAGCATTTT.